Below, one T cell receptor (beta chain) is given with its context. Antigen specificity is unknown. Investigators isolated RNA and reverse transcribed it into cDNA to act as the sequencing template. Libraries were prepared by immunoSEQ multiplex PCR; TCRdb keeps only in-frame clonotypes and omits some of them. The table lists fewer than 40,000 clones, around 57% of them singletons. This record belongs to a study of CD8+ T cells in alopecia areata. About 5 patients' sorted CD4+ cells yielded CD25+CD127- cells. Lesional scalp punch biopsies and peripheral blood came from alopecia areata patients. Sorted out of PBMCs were CD4+ T cells and CD8+ T cells. Findings and limits, study-wide: Sharing of TCRs across patients appeared less clear than in mice, possibly for HLA-related reasons.

The CDR3 totals 13 residues. V gave up 0 bases and J gave up 12 bases; unmatched junction bases: 2. Germline V lookup: CDR1 SGHDT, CDR2 YYEEEE. This rearrangement joins TRBV5-6 to TRBJ2-3; TRBD1 matches at 12 bases. The receptor was isolated from a human donor with alopecia areata. Sequences were obtained from CD4+ Tregs sorted from blood. The CDR3 sequence: CASSLVGQGAQYF. CDR3 DNA sequence: TGTGCCAGCAGCTTGGTGGGACAGGGGGCTCAGTATTTT.